A selection of T cell receptor beta chains follows, all from one sample in a study of blood T cell repertoires in COVID-19. Sequencing used immunoSEQ multiplex PCR; TCRdb keeps in-frame clones, though not all of them. The sample lists some 150,000 clones, around nine tenths occurring once. The sample comprised peripheral blood. These receptors all come from a woman between 55 and 75 years old with acute or convalescent COVID-19. The CDR3 runs from the conserved cysteine through the conserved F or W. The order of the fields is clone size, V gene, D gene, J gene, CDR3 DNA, CDR3 protein. A D gene is named only where the DNA matches it firmly. Not all rows give a size; the values are once, few, many and, for expanded clones, a class.

size: .
V: TRBV27
D: TRBD1
J: TRBJ1-1
DNA: TGTGCCAGCAGTCCGGGACAGGGGGTCGCTGAAGCTTTCTTT
CDR3: CASSPGQGVAEAFF

size: .
V: TRBV24-1
D: .
J: TRBJ2-5
DNA: TGTGCCACCAGTGATTTGCAGGGCCAGGGGGGAGAGACCCAGTACTTC
CDR3: CATSDLQGQGGETQYF

size: .
V: TRBV5-1
D: TRBD1
J: TRBJ1-2
DNA: TGCGCCAGCAGCCCTGGACAGGGGTTAAACTATGGCTACACCTTC
CDR3: CASSPGQGLNYGYTF

size: once
V: TRBV12-3/TRBV12-4
D: .
J: TRBJ2-5
DNA: TGTGCCAGCAGTCCTCTAGAGACCCAGTACTTC
CDR3: CASSPLETQYF

size: .
V: TRBV19
D: TRBD2
J: TRBJ2-7
DNA: TGTGCCAGTAGTGAGCGGGGGGGCCGAGAGCAGTACTTC
CDR3: CASSERGGREQYF

size: .
V: TRBV6-6
D: TRBD1
J: TRBJ1-1
DNA: TGTGCCAGCAGTTACCCTACAGGGGGCACTGAAGCTTTCTTT
CDR3: CASSYPTGGTEAFF

size: .
V: TRBV28
D: .
J: TRBJ1-5
DNA: TGTGCCAGCACTACAGACCTAGACAGGAGATATCAGCCCCAGCATTTT
CDR3: CASTTDLDRRYQPQHF

size: .
V: TRBV5-1
D: .
J: TRBJ1-3
DNA: TGCGCCAGCAGGATAACTCCGAGCAGCGACTCTGGAAACACCATATATTTT
CDR3: CASRITPSSDSGNTIYF

size: .
V: TRBV7-2
D: TRBD1
J: TRBJ1-1
DNA: TGTGCCAGCAGCTCCTACACAGGGGGCCGGACTGAAGCTTTCTTT
CDR3: CASSSYTGGRTEAFF

size: .
V: TRBV7-2
D: .
J: TRBJ2-2
DNA: TGTGCCAGCAGCTTAAGGGATACTAGGCTGTTTTTT
CDR3: CASSLRDTRLFF

size: once
V: TRBV10-3
D: .
J: TRBJ1-5
DNA: TGTGCCATCAGTGAGACGTCCGGGGGTGGCAATCAGCCCCAGCATTTT
CDR3: CAISETSGGGNQPQHF

size: .
V: TRBV24-1
D: .
J: TRBJ1-5
DNA: TGTGCCACCAGTGATTCACAGGGCTATCAGCCCCAGCATTTT
CDR3: CATSDSQGYQPQHF

size: .
V: TRBV5-1
D: TRBD1
J: TRBJ2-5
DNA: TGCGCCAGCAGCCTCGGGACAGGAGGGGAGACCCAGTACTTC
CDR3: CASSLGTGGETQYF

size: .
V: TRBV20-1
D: .
J: TRBJ2-3
DNA: TGCAGTGCTAGTCCCGCCGGAGCAGATACGCAGTATTTT
CDR3: CSASPAGADTQYF

size: .
V: TRBV5-4
D: .
J: TRBJ2-2
DNA: TGTGCCAGCAGCCCCGGACAGTACACCGGGGAGCTGTTTTTT
CDR3: CASSPGQYTGELFF

size: once
V: TRBV5-1
D: TRBD2
J: TRBJ2-7
DNA: TGCGCCAGCAGCTTGGTTTCCGGGGGGGCCGACGAGCAGTACTTC
CDR3: CASSLVSGGADEQYF

size: .
V: TRBV3-1/TRBV3-2
D: TRBD2
J: TRBJ2-5
DNA: TGTGCCAGCAGCCAAGGAGCTCTCGGGGGGGCTGAGGGAGAGACCCAGTACTTC
CDR3: CASSQGALGGAEGETQYF

size: .
V: TRBV4-2
D: .
J: TRBJ1-3
DNA: TGTGCCAGCGGGCCACTCAGGGGATCGTCGGGAAACACCATATATTTT
CDR3: CASGPLRGSSGNTIYF

size: .
V: TRBV2
D: .
J: TRBJ2-1
DNA: TGTGCCAGCGGGGAGGAGGGCGGACAGTTCTTC
CDR3: CASGEEGGQFF

size: once
V: TRBV6-2/TRBV6-3
D: .
J: TRBJ1-1
DNA: TGTGCCAGCAGTTACTCGATGGACAGATACACTGAAGCTTTCTTT
CDR3: CASSYSMDRYTEAFF

size: .
V: TRBV2
D: TRBD1
J: TRBJ1-3
DNA: TGTGCCAGCAGTGAAAGTGGGACAGGGTCTGGAAACACCATATATTTT
CDR3: CASSESGTGSGNTIYF

size: .
V: TRBV9
D: .
J: TRBJ1-5
DNA: TGTGCCAGCAGCGTCGGTGGGGGGGTCAGCCAGCCCCAGCATTTT
CDR3: CASSVGGGVSQPQHF

size: .
V: TRBV30
D: .
J: TRBJ2-1
DNA: TGTGCCTGGAGGTTAGGGGCGAGCTCCTACAATGAGCAGTTCTTC
CDR3: CAWRLGASSYNEQFF

size: .
V: TRBV3-1/TRBV3-2
D: .
J: TRBJ2-1
DNA: TGTGCCAGCAGCCTTCAGGGGTGGCAGTTCTTC
CDR3: CASSLQGWQFF

size: .
V: TRBV4-2
D: .
J: TRBJ1-4
DNA: TGTGCCAGCAGCCAAGTTCGTCAGGGGATAGGTGAAAAACTGTTTTTT
CDR3: CASSQVRQGIGEKLFF

size: .
V: TRBV30
D: .
J: TRBJ1-4
DNA: TGTGCCTGGTCCCGGGACTTGGCTAATGAAAAACTGTTTTTT
CDR3: CAWSRDLANEKLFF

size: once
V: TRBV2
D: .
J: TRBJ2-1
DNA: TGTGCCAGCACGGGGGGGACAGGGCGGAATGAGCAGTTCTTC
CDR3: CASTGGTGRNEQFF

size: .
V: TRBV7-9
D: .
J: TRBJ1-6
DNA: TGTGCCAGCAGCCCGAGGGGGGGATCACCCCTCCACTTT
CDR3: CASSPRGGSPLHF

size: .
V: TRBV5-1
D: TRBD1
J: TRBJ1-2
DNA: TGCGCCAGCAGCATTACAGGGGGCTATGGCTACACCTTC
CDR3: CASSITGGYGYTF

size: .
V: TRBV7-6
D: .
J: TRBJ2-2
DNA: TGTGCCAGCAGCTTAGGGCATTCGAGGACCGGGGAGCTGTTTTTT
CDR3: CASSLGHSRTGELFF

size: .
V: TRBV29-1
D: .
J: TRBJ2-3
DNA: TGCAGCGTTGAGACAGTGGGAACAGATACGCAGTATTTT
CDR3: CSVETVGTDTQYF

size: once
V: TRBV29-1
D: TRBD2
J: TRBJ2-3
DNA: TGCAGCTTCTGGACTAGCGGGGGCACAGATACGCAGTATTTT
CDR3: CSFWTSGGTDTQYF

size: .
V: TRBV2
D: TRBD1
J: TRBJ1-4
DNA: TGTGCCAGCCAGCAGGGACAGGGATATGAAAAACTGTTTTTT
CDR3: CASQQGQGYEKLFF

size: .
V: TRBV18
D: .
J: TRBJ1-2
DNA: TGTGCCAGCTCACCCACTGGCCTGCTAGGTGGCTACACCTTC
CDR3: CASSPTGLLGGYTF

size: .
V: TRBV5-1
D: TRBD1
J: TRBJ2-3
DNA: TGCGCCAGCAGCCAGGGACAGGGGATCGGGACGCAGTATTTT
CDR3: CASSQGQGIGTQYF

size: once
V: TRBV2
D: .
J: TRBJ1-2
DNA: TGTGCCAGCAGTGCTCAGGGGAGAGTAACTAACTATGGCTACACCTTC
CDR3: CASSAQGRVTNYGYTF

size: .
V: TRBV4-3
D: .
J: TRBJ2-5
DNA: TGCGCCAGCAGCCCTTGGACAGAGCAAGAGACCCAGTACTTC
CDR3: CASSPWTEQETQYF

size: .
V: TRBV28
D: .
J: TRBJ2-3
DNA: TGTGCCAGCAGTTTATTTGCCCTAAATACAGATACGCAGTATTTT
CDR3: CASSLFALNTDTQYF

size: .
V: TRBV28
D: .
J: TRBJ1-3
DNA: TGTGCCAGCAGTTTAATCTCTCCTGGAAACACCATATATTTT
CDR3: CASSLISPGNTIYF

size: .
V: TRBV7-9
D: TRBD1
J: TRBJ1-1
DNA: TGTGCCAGCAGCATACAGGGGGTGTTGGACACTGAAGCTTTCTTT
CDR3: CASSIQGVLDTEAFF

size: .
V: TRBV6-2/TRBV6-3
D: .
J: TRBJ1-2
DNA: TGTGCCAGCAGTTACCCGTTGAGGGTCACACCCTATGGCTACACCTTC
CDR3: CASSYPLRVTPYGYTF

size: .
V: TRBV29-1
D: TRBD1
J: TRBJ1-1
DNA: TGCAGCGTTGACCAAGCCCGGGACAGGGGACCGCTGCAGCCTGAAGCTTTCTTT
CDR3: CSVDQARDRGPLQPEAFF

size: .
V: TRBV6-2/TRBV6-3
D: TRBD2
J: TRBJ2-2
DNA: TGTGCCAGCAGCCAATTTAGCGGGGGGGGCACCGGGGAGCTGTTTTTT
CDR3: CASSQFSGGGTGELFF

size: .
V: TRBV25-1
D: .
J: TRBJ2-7
DNA: TGTGCCAGCGGCGGGATTAATAGGGACGAGCAGTACTTC
CDR3: CASGGINRDEQYF

size: .
V: TRBV2
D: TRBD1
J: TRBJ1-2
DNA: TGTGCCATTACAGGGGCACCGGAACGAGGCTACACCTTC
CDR3: CAITGAPERGYTF

size: once
V: TRBV28
D: TRBD1
J: TRBJ1-1
DNA: TGTGCCAGCAGTTCCTTGACAGGGGGTAGGACTGAAGCTTTCTTT
CDR3: CASSSLTGGRTEAFF

size: .
V: TRBV30
D: .
J: TRBJ1-1
DNA: TGTGCCGGCTCCGAGGAAATGGACACTGAAGCTTTCTTT
CDR3: CAGSEEMDTEAFF

size: .
V: TRBV4-1
D: .
J: TRBJ2-7
DNA: TGCGCCAGCAGCCAAGACGCTATGCAGGACTACCTTTCCTACGAGCAGTACTTC
CDR3: CASSQDAMQDYLSYEQYF

size: .
V: TRBV3-1/TRBV3-2
D: .
J: TRBJ2-1
DNA: TGTGCCAGCAGCCAAGGCCTCAGACTATACAATGAGCAGTTCTTC
CDR3: CASSQGLRLYNEQFF

size: .
V: TRBV19
D: TRBD1
J: TRBJ2-2
DNA: TGTGCCGGGGGACAGGGCGGCACCGGGGAGCTGTTTTTT
CDR3: CAGGQGGTGELFF

size: .
V: TRBV7-2
D: .
J: TRBJ2-4
DNA: TGTGCCAGCAGCCCTCCGGGGATTCAAAACATTCAGTACTTC
CDR3: CASSPPGIQNIQYF

size: .
V: TRBV28
D: TRBD1
J: TRBJ1-4
DNA: TGTGCCAGCAGTTTACCCGGGACAGGTAGAAGTGAAAAACTGTTTTTT
CDR3: CASSLPGTGRSEKLFF

size: .
V: TRBV30
D: TRBD1
J: TRBJ2-3
DNA: TGTGCCTGGAGACAGGGGTTACGGGCAGATACGCAGTATTTT
CDR3: CAWRQGLRADTQYF

size: .
V: TRBV5-1
D: .
J: TRBJ2-5
DNA: TGCGCCAGCAGCTTTGTGGCAGGAGAGACCCAGTACTTC
CDR3: CASSFVAGETQYF

size: once
V: TRBV9
D: TRBD2
J: TRBJ2-5
DNA: TGTGCCAGCAGCGGAACTAGCGGGGGACTTCAAGAGACCCAGTACTTC
CDR3: CASSGTSGGLQETQYF

size: .
V: TRBV29-1
D: .
J: TRBJ2-7
DNA: TGCAGCGTTGAAGATTTGGACAGTAAGAACGAGCAGTACTTC
CDR3: CSVEDLDSKNEQYF